This TCR beta chain is from a study of shared clonotypes between healthy human individuals. Turning to the study itself: Aged 18 to 49, the donors were two women and a few men.

As concerns this clone: As yet, its antigen is unknown.

As defined, naive CD8 cells were CD45RO-negative and positively selected for CCR7, with terminally differentiated effector memory CD45RA+ cells excluded. The table came from immunoSEQ multiplex PCR; TCRdb's copy has only in-frame clones and leaves some out. The table records roughly 2,000,000 clones, approximately 95% of them present only once. Whole-study results and caveats: Memory subsets generally showed lower estimated richness than naive subsets.

Germline CDR1 reads LGHNA; CDR2 reads YSLEER. V was pared by 2 bases and J by 4 bases, with 13 bases between. This CDR3 region has 15 residues. This rearrangement joins TRBV4-3 to TRBJ2-3; D unclear. The sample was naive CD8+ T cells sorted from blood. This clonotype was sampled from a man younger than 35 in good health. CDR3 nucleotides: TGCGCCAGCAGCCAATCACGAGTTTTCGCAGATACGCAGTATTTT. Translated, it gives CASSQSRVFADTQYF.